Listed here are 24 T cell receptor beta chains from one sample, sequenced in a study of blood T cell repertoires in COVID-19. Sequenced by immunoSEQ multiplex PCR; TCRdb stores in-frame clones only, minus some. The sample holds about 58,000 clones, approximately 85% seen once. Sequencing was carried out using peripheral blood. Receptor source: a human donor in a cohort sampled during active COVID-19.

This clone was seen a single time. In nucleotides, the CDR3 is TGTGCCTGGAGTGAGGGGCGAGAAGCTTTCTTT. This gives the protein CAWSEGREAFF. This chain connects TRBV30 to TRBJ1-1; tentative D call: TRBD1 (5 bases). The CDR3 spans 11 residues. Trimming shortened V by 1 base and J by 8 bases, and 8 bases separated the two germline ends. CDR1 and CDR2 (germline): GTSNPN, SVGIG (reference sequence).

The chain joins TRBV2 to TRBJ2-7, with D unclear. Germline CDR1 SNHLY, CDR2 FYNNEI. V lost 10 bases and J 2 bases, leaving 21 bases between the germline ends. This CDR3 has 15 residues. CDR3 DNA sequence: TGTGCCACCGACCCTACATCCGGAAGCGCCTACGAGCAGTACTTC. Translation gives CATDPTSGSAYEQYF.

This clone was seen only a few times. The chain joins TRBV30 to TRBJ1-1; TRBD1 aligns across 9 bases. The CDR3 covers 11 residues. CDR1 is GTSNPN and CDR2 is SVGIG in the germline V gene (reference sequence). V lost 7 bases and J lost 7; bases outside the gene matches: 4. In DNA, the CDR3 is TGTGCCTTGGACAGGGGACTTGAAGCTTTCTTT. Translating it yields CALDRGLEAFF.

The chain links TRBV9 to TRBJ2-3; 7 positions match TRBD1. Germline values: CDR1 SGDLS, CDR2 YYNGEE. The CDR3 consists of 16 residues. V lost 4 bases to trimming and J lost 6 bases; unmatched junction nucleotides: 14. The CDR3 spells CASSPRWDRGFDTQYF. In DNA, the CDR3 is TGTGCCAGCAGCCCGAGATGGGACAGAGGGTTCGATACGCAGTATTTT.

The chain uses TRBV10-3 and TRBJ1-1; 9 bases are shared with TRBD1. V lost 6 bases and J lost 3; bases outside the gene matches: 11. The CDR3 loop spans 16 amino acids. Germline V CDR1 and CDR2: ENHRY, SYGVKD. The CDR3 DNA reads as TGTGCCATCAGGAGCAGTACCGGGACAGGGTACACTGAAGCTTTCTTT. It encodes CAIRSSTGTGYTEAFF.

This chain links TRBV3-1 (or the pseudogene TRBV3-2) with TRBJ2-5, with a tentative D call TRBD2 (6 bases). Looked up from germline, CDR1 is LGHDT and CDR2 is YNNKEL (reference sequence). The CDR3 is 14 amino acids. V lost 4 bases, J lost 4 bases, and 13 bases lay in between. The CDR3 sequence: CASSRRESGETQYF. CDR3 coding DNA: TGTGCCAGCAGCCGGAGGGAGAGTGGAGAGACCCAGTACTTC.

The chain links TRBV27 to TRBJ1-2; maybe TRBD1 (6 bases). From germline, CDR1 is MNHEY and CDR2 SMNVEV (reference sequence). Deletions cut 8 bases from V and 1 base from J, with 17 bases between. The CDR3 runs to 15 residues. CDR3 sequence (DNA): TGTGCCAGCGCGTCAGTCGACAGGCTTAACTATGGCTACACCTTC. This sequence encodes CASASVDRLNYGYTF.

This chain links TRBV18 with TRBJ2-3; tentative D call: TRBD2 (6 bases). The CDR3 is made up of 14 amino acids. Deletions cut 4 bases from V and 1 base from J, with 9 bases between. CDR1 is KGHSH, CDR2 LQKENI, per germline. The CDR3 is CASSLWGGTDTQYF. The CDR3 DNA follows: TGTGCCAGCTCACTTTGGGGGGGCACAGATACGCAGTATTTT.

About this clone: The junction does not match germline at one end; this may be a read error. Within the sample, other DNA sequences also encode this same CDR3. The genes are TRBV13 and TRBJ2-3; 16 bases align to TRBD2. The CDR3 consists of 18 residues. Germline CDR1 reads PRHDT; CDR2 reads FYEKMQ (reference sequence). The CDR3 sequence is CATSLPGTSGGGTDTQYF. The CDR3 DNA is TGTGCCACCAGCTTACCGGGGACTAGCGGGGGGGGCACAGATACGCAGTATTTT.

This clone was seen a few times. The genes are TRBV5-1 and TRBJ2-1, with 9 positions matching TRBD1. From germline, CDR1 is SGHRS and CDR2 YFSETQ. V dropped 7 bases and J dropped 1; count of bases not matched to a gene: 3. The CDR3 has 14 amino acids. The CDR3 spells CASRQGDSYNEQFF. The CDR3, as DNA: TGCGCCAGCCGACAGGGGGATTCCTACAATGAGCAGTTCTTC. Together with reference TRBV5-1 and TRBJ2-1, the CDR3 gives the full variable domain: KAGVTQTPRYLIKTRGQQVTLSCSPISGHRSVSWYQQTPGQGLQFLFEYFSETQRNKGNFPGRFSGRQFSNSRSEMNVSTLELGDSALYLCASRQGDSYNEQFFGPGTRLTVL.

V is TRBV11-1 and J is TRBJ1-3, with D possibly matching TRBD1 (6 bases). Germline V lookup: CDR1 SGHAT, CDR2 FQDESV (reference sequence). The CDR3 extends over 15 amino acids. The V end was cut by 5 bases, the J end by 7 bases, with 18 bases between. The CDR3 protein is CASSPRTALGNTIYF. The DNA of the CDR3 is TGTGCCAGCAGCCCTAGGACAGCTCTTGGGAACACCATATATTTT.

This clone came up many times. The rearrangement joins TRBV2 to TRBJ1-2; TRBD1 is a possible D gene (6 bases). Per germline, CDR1 SNHLY and CDR2 FYNNEI. V lost 3 bases, J lost 8 bases, and 13 bases lay in between. This CDR3 comprises 13 residues. The CDR3 spells CASSDPTGPGYTF. The CDR3, as DNA: TGTGCCAGCAGTGACCCAACAGGGCCCGGCTACACCTTC.

V usage is TRBV6-5 and J usage is TRBJ1-3; TRBD1 is a possible D gene (5 bases). CDR3 length: 15 amino acids. The germline CDR1 and CDR2 sequences are MNHEY and SVGAGI. V gave up 6 bases and J gave up 4 bases, with 16 bases separating them. The CDR3 nucleotides are TGTGCCAGCAGGCCACGCCAGGGTTCGGGAAACACCATATATTTT. Residues: CASRPRQGSGNTIYF.

This sequence joins TRBV5-1 and TRBJ2-1; 10 positions agree with TRBD1. V lost 1 base to trimming and J lost 5 bases; unmatched junction nucleotides: 6. There are 16 residues in the CDR3. Per the germline V gene, CDR1 is SGHRS and CDR2 is YFSETQ. The CDR3 DNA follows: TGCGCCAGCAGCTTGTCTGGGACAGGGGCTGACAATGAGCAGTTCTTC. This gives the protein CASSLSGTGADNEQFF.

By its share, this clone is medium-sized. The rearrangement joins TRBV7-9 to TRBJ2-1, with D perhaps matching TRBD2 (6 bases). Trimming took off 3 bases at V and 7 bases at J, with 7 bases between the two ends. This CDR3 is built from 12 residues. Germline-derived CDR1 and CDR2 are SEHNR and FQNEAQ (reference sequence). The CDR3 sequence: CASSFGTNEQFF. DNA for the CDR3: TGTGCCAGCAGCTTCGGGACTAATGAGCAGTTCTTC.

This chain joins TRBV19 and TRBJ1-1; D gene unclear. This CDR3 contains 11 residues. From germline, CDR1 is LNHDA and CDR2 SQIVND (reference sequence). Trimming removed 6 bases at V and 4 bases at J, with 6 bases between. The CDR3 reads CASSRGTEAFF. CDR3 bases: TGTGCCAGTAGCCGGGGCACTGAAGCTTTCTTT.

This clone occurred once. V is TRBV12-5 and J is TRBJ2-7; D may be TRBD1 (6 bases). Germline CDR1 reads LGHNT; CDR2 reads FRNRAP. The CDR3 loop spans 13 amino acids. The ends were cut back, 6 bases at V and 2 bases at J, with 11 bases in the middle. This CDR3 reads CASGRDTTYEQYF. In DNA form, the CDR3 reads TGTGCTAGTGGCCGGGACACCACCTACGAGCAGTACTTC. The full variable domain, with the rest looked up from reference TRBV12-5 and TRBJ2-7, is DARVTQTPRHKVTEMGQEVTMRCQPILGHNTVFWYRQTMMQGLELLAYFRNRAPLDDSGMPKDRFSAEMPDATLATLKIQPSEPRDSAVYFCASGRDTTYEQYFGPGTRLTVT.

V gene TRBV7-8 combines with J gene TRBJ2-3; 8 nucleotides align to TRBD1. Germline CDR1 and CDR2: SGHVS and FQNEAQ. The CDR3 runs 15 residues. Losses at the gene ends were 4 bases for V and 4 bases for J; bases not matched to a gene: 7. The CDR3 here is CASSSGGRQPDTQYF. For the CDR3, the DNA is TGTGCCAGCAGCTCAGGGGGCAGACAGCCAGATACGCAGTATTTT. The full variable domain, its missing parts supplied by reference TRBV7-8 and TRBJ2-3, is GAGVSQSPRYKVAKRGQDVALRCDPISGHVSLFWYQQALGQGPEFLTYFQNEAQLDKSGLPSDRFFAERPEGSVSTLKIQRTQQEDSAVYLCASSSGGRQPDTQYFGPGTRLTVL.

The chain has TRBV9 and TRBJ2-2; no clear D. The germline V gene has CDR1 SGDLS and CDR2 YYNGEE. Trimming took off 3 bases at V and 0 bases at J, with 9 bases between the two ends. This CDR3 has 15 residues. In nucleotides, the CDR3 is TGTGCCAGCAGCGATCGGAGCTCGAACACCGGGGAGCTGTTTTTT. Protein product: CASSDRSSNTGELFF.

CDR3 residues: CASSPARGGWEQFF. The CDR3 DNA reads as TGTGCCAGCTCACCAGCGAGGGGGGGTTGGGAGCAGTTCTTC. The chain combines TRBV18 with TRBJ2-1; D perhaps matches TRBD2 (7 bases). The CDR3 has 14 residues. Deletions cut 2 bases from V and 10 bases from J, with 15 bases between. From germline, CDR1 is KGHSH and CDR2 LQKENI.

The chain employs TRBV23-1 and TRBJ2-1; no clear D. TRBV23-1 is an open reading frame whose function is uncertain. The CDR3 runs 16 residues. V lost 1 base, J lost 5 bases, and 15 bases lay in between. The CDR3 nucleotides are TGCGCCAGCAGTCAATTTTGTCGGCAGGTGCACAATGAGCAGTTCTTC. Its protein is CASSQFCRQVHNEQFF.

The V and J genes are TRBV12-3 or TRBV12-4 and TRBJ1-2; D gene uncertain. The CDR3 covers 11 residues. V lost 3 bases and J 6 bases, leaving 5 bases between the germline ends. The CDR3 region is CASSLAHGYTF. CDR3 bases: TGTGCCAGCAGTTTGGCCCATGGCTACACCTTC.

This chain links TRBV5-1 with TRBJ1-6, with TRBD1 matching over 9 bases. V trimming: 4 bases; J trimming: 6 bases; junction bases outside the gene matches: 5. Germline V CDR1 and CDR2: SGHRS, YFSETQ. CDR3 length: 15 amino acids. CDR3 in DNA: TGCGCCAGCAGCCCGGAGGACAGGGGTAATTCACCCCTCCACTTT. It translates to CASSPEDRGNSPLHF.

This clone was observed a single time. The gene calls are TRBV18 and TRBJ2-6; D possibly corresponds to TRBD2 (5 bases). Germline V gene lookup returns CDR1 KGHSH and CDR2 LQKENI. The CDR3 extends over 18 amino acids. V lost 3 bases, J lost 0 bases, and 15 bases lay in between. The CDR3 bases are TGTGCCAGCTCACCGCTCCTGAGGGCTAACTCTGGGGCCAACGTCCTGACTTTC. Amino acid sequence: CASSPLLRANSGANVLTF.